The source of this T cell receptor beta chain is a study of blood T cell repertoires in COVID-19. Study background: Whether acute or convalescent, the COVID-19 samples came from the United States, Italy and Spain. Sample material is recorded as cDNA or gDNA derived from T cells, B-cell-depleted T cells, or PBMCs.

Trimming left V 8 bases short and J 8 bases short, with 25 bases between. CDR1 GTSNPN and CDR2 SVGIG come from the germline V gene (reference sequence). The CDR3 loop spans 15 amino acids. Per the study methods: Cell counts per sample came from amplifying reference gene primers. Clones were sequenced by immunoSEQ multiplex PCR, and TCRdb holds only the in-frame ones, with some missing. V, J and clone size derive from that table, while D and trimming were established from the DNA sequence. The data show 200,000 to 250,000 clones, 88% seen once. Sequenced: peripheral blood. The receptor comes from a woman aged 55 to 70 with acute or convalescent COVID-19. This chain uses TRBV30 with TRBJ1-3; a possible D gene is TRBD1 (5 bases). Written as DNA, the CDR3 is TGTGCCCACGCCGGGACTAGCGGGCCGTCCTACACCATATATTTT. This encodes CAHAGTSGPSYTIYF.